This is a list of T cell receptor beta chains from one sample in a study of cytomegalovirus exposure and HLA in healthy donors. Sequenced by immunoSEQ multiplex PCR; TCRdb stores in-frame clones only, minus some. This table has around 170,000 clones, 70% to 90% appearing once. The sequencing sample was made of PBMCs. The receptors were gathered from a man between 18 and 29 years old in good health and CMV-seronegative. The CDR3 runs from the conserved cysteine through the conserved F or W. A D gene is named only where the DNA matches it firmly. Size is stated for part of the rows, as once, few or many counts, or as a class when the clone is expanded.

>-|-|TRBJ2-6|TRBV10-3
TGTGCCATCAGTGAGATTCGCCCCAGGGGCTCTGGGGCCAACGTCCTGACTTTC
CAISEIRPRGSGANVLTF
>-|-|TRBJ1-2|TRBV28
TGTGCCAGCAGTTTAAATCCCCCAGAAAACTATGGCTACACCTTC
CASSLNPPENYGYTF
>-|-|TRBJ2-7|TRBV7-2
TGTGCCAGCAGTTTTACCGCGAACGAGCAGTACTTC
CASSFTANEQYF
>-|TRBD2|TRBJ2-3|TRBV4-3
TGCGCCAGCAGCCAAGATAGGCTAGCGGGAGTTTCTACGACAGATACGCAGTATTTT
CASSQDRLAGVSTTDTQYF
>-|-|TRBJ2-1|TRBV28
TGTGCCAGCAGTAGCCACGGGACTCCGGATGAGCAGTTCTTC
CASSSHGTPDEQFF
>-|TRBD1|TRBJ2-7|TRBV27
TGTGCCAGCAGTAGCCGACCAGGGGGCTTAAAGTACTTC
CASSSRPGGLKYF
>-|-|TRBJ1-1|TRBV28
TGTGCCAGCAGTTTTTTTTCCGCGGTCAACACTGAAGCTTTCTTT
CASSFFSAVNTEAFF
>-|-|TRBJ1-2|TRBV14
TGTGCCAGCAGCCGCACCAGGGCCCCCAGCGCCGATGGCTACACCTTC
CASSRTRAPSADGYTF
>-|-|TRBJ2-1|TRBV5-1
TGCGCCAGCAGCTTGGGTCCAGGGCCCAGCTCCTACAATGAGCAGTTCTTC
CASSLGPGPSSYNEQFF
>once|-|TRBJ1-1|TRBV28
TGTGCCAGCAGTCATGGCGGCGAAGTAACTGAAGCTTTCTTT
CASSHGGEVTEAFF
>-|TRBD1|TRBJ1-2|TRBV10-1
TGCGCCAGCAGCGGGACAGCCAACTATGGCTACACCTTC
CASSGTANYGYTF
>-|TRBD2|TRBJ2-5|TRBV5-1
TGCGCCAGCAGCTTTCCTAGCGGGGGGCAAGAGACCCAGTACTTC
CASSFPSGGQETQYF
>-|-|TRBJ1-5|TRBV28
TGTGCCAGCAGTTTAGCGGGGGGAGGTAGCAATCAGCCCCAGCATTTT
CASSLAGGGSNQPQHF
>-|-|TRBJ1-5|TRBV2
TGTGCCAGCAGTGAAGCGCTTCGGGGTCAGCCCCAGCATTTT
CASSEALRGQPQHF
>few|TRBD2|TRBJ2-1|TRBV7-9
TGTGCCAGCAGCCCTTTCGGGAGCGGGAGGTCCTACAATGAGCAGTTCTTC
CASSPFGSGRSYNEQFF
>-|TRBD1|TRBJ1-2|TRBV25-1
TGTGCCAGCAGTGAATCGCTTCTCCCGACAGGGGGCTATGGCTACACCTTC
CASSESLLPTGGYGYTF